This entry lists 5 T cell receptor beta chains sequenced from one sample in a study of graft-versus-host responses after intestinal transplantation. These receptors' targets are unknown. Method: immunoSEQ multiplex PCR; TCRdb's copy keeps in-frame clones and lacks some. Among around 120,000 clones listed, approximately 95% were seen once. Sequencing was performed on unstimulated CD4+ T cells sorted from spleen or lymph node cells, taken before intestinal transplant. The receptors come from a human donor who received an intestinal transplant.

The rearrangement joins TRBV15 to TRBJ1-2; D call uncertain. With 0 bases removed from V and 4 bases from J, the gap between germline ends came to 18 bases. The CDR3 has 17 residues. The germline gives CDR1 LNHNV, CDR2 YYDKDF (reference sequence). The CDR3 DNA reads TGTGCCACCAGCAGAGATCGGACGGTGGCAGCCCTCTATGGCTACACCTTC. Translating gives CATSRDRTVAALYGYTF.

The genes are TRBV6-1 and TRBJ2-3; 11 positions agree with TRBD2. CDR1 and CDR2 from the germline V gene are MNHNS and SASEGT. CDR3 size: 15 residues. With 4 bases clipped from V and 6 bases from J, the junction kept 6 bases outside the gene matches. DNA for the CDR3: TGTGCCAGCAGTGCTATAGCGGGAGGGAGGGATACGCAGTATTTT. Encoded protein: CASSAIAGGRDTQYF.

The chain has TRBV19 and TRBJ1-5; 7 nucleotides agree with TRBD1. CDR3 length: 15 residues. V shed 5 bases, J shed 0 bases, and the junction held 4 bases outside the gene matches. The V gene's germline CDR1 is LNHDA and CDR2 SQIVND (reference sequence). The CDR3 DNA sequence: TGTGCCAGTAGTTGGGGACAGTATAGCAATCAGCCCCAGCATTTT. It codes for CASSWGQYSNQPQHF.

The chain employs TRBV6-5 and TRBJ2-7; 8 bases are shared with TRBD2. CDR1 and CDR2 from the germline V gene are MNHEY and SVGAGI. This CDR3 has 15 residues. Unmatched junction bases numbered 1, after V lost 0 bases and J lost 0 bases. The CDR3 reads CASSYSLAASYEQYF. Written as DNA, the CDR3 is TGTGCCAGCAGTTACTCACTAGCGGCCTCCTACGAGCAGTACTTC.

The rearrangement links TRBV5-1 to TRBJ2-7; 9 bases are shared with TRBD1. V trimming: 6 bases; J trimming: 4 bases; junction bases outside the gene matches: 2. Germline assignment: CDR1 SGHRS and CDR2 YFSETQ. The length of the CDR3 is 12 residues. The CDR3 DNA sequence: TGCGCCAGCACCGACAGGGGGTACGAGCAGTACTTC. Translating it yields CASTDRGYEQYF.